A single sample gave rise to the 32 T cell receptor beta chains below, sequenced in a study of shared clonotypes between healthy human individuals. This table comes from immunoSEQ multiplex PCR, and its TCRdb copy is limited to in-frame clones, with some not included. This sample yields 2 million to 2.5 million clones, of which roughly 95% are seen a single time; 0.1% to 0.15% belongs to the top ten. Input material: naive CD4+ T cells sorted from blood. Sample subset: CD45RA+ positively selected. These receptors came from a man younger than 35 in good health.

The CDR3 region is CASSLGGGTMNTEAFF. The CDR3 bases are TGTGCCAGCAGCTTAGGTGGGGGAACAATGAACACTGAAGCTTTCTTT. This sequence joins TRBV7-9 and TRBJ1-1; tentative D call: TRBD1 (5 bases). CDR1 is SEHNR and CDR2 is FQNEAQ in the germline V gene (reference sequence). Trimming removed 1 base from V and 0 bases from J, with 12 bases in between. The CDR3 runs 16 residues.

The gene calls are TRBV18 and TRBJ2-1; 10 bases are a match to TRBD1. Germline trimming cut 6 bases from V and 1 base from J; bases unmatched to any gene: 3. CDR3 length equals 15 residues. Germline V lookup: CDR1 KGHSH, CDR2 LQKENI. The DNA for the CDR3 is TGTGCCAGCTCGCGGACAGGGGGTTCCTACAATGAGCAGTTCTTC. This gives the protein CASSRTGGSYNEQFF.

The rearrangement joins TRBV10-3 to TRBJ2-1; TRBD2 agrees at 8 bases. V lost 7 bases, J lost 0 bases, and 5 bases stayed unmatched. This CDR3 spans 15 amino acids. Germline V gene sequence: CDR1 ENHRY, CDR2 SYGVKD. The CDR3 bases are TGTGCCATCACGGCGGGAGGCAGCTCCTACAATGAGCAGTTCTTC. Amino acids: CAITAGGSSYNEQFF.

The V call is TRBV18, the J call TRBJ1-4, with D perhaps matching TRBD1 (5 bases). V gave up 1 base and J gave up 8 bases, with 14 bases separating them. Germline V gene sequence: CDR1 KGHSH, CDR2 LQKENI. This CDR3 has 15 amino acids. The CDR3: CASSPRKGPGEKLFF. As DNA, the CDR3 is TGTGCCAGCTCACCACGGAAGGGGCCAGGGGAAAAACTGTTTTTT. The whole variable domain, remainder taken from reference TRBV18 and TRBJ1-4, is NAGVMQNPRHLVRRRGQEARLRCSPMKGHSHVYWYRQLPEEGLKFMVYLQKENIIDESGMPKERFSAEFPKEGPSILRIQQVVRGDSAAYFCASSPRKGPGEKLFFGSGTQLSVL.

The CDR3 DNA follows: TGTGCCAGCAGCTTAGCGCTGGCTGGCTACACCTTC. Protein sequence: CASSLALAGYTF. This sequence joins TRBV7-2 and TRBJ1-2; D unresolved. The CDR3 extends over 12 amino acids. The germline V gene has CDR1 SGHTA and CDR2 FQGNSA. The germline V and J ends were trimmed by 0 bases and 7 bases, with 6 bases remaining between them. Full variable domain (missing parts from reference TRBV7-2 and TRBJ1-2): GAGVSQSPSNKVTEKGKDVELRCDPISGHTALYWYRQSLGQGLEFLIYFQGNSAPDKSGLPSDRFSAERTGGSVSTLTIQRTQQEDSAVYLCASSLALAGYTFGSGTRLTVV.

This chain links TRBV18 with TRBJ2-3; 11 nucleotides line up with TRBD1. The V gene end was trimmed by 1 base and the J gene end by 4 bases; junction bases not matched to a gene: 1. The CDR3 spans 15 residues. Germline V lookup: CDR1 KGHSH, CDR2 LQKENI. The CDR3 DNA is TGTGCCAGCTCACCACGGGACAGGGGGTCAGATACGCAGTATTTT. Residues: CASSPRDRGSDTQYF.

V is TRBV6-1 and J is TRBJ1-2; D unresolved. The length of the CDR3 is 13 residues. Trimming cost V 7 bases and J 4 bases, with 13 bases left between them. CDR1 is MNHNS, CDR2 SASEGT, per germline. The CDR3 is CASTRASLYGYTF. CDR3 DNA: TGTGCCAGCACTCGGGCAAGCCTCTATGGCTACACCTTC.

This rearrangement joins TRBV20-1 to TRBJ2-7; D tentatively fits TRBD1 or TRBD2 (5 bases each). Trimming removed 7 bases from V and 2 bases from J, with 9 bases in between. Per germline, CDR1 DFQATT and CDR2 SNEGSKA (reference sequence). The CDR3 covers 11 residues. The CDR3 is CSVGATYEQYF. The CDR3 DNA reads TGCAGTGTCGGGGCCACCTACGAGCAGTACTTC.

The rearrangement uses TRBV7-9 and TRBJ2-1; 10 bases fit TRBD2. The germline gives CDR1 SEHNR, CDR2 FQNEAQ (reference sequence). The V gene end was trimmed by 1 base and the J gene end by 3 bases; junction bases not matched to a gene: 3. This CDR3 is 16 amino acids long. The CDR3 DNA reads TGTGCCAGCAGCTTAGGGGGACTAGCGATCTACAATGAGCAGTTCTTC. Its protein product is CASSLGGLAIYNEQFF.

V usage is TRBV27 and J usage is TRBJ2-4, with TRBD1 matching over 12 bases. Germline lookup yields CDR1 MNHEY and CDR2 SMNVEV (reference sequence). The CDR3 length is 16 residues. V lost 2 bases and J lost 4; bases outside the gene matches: 3. The CDR3 nucleotides are TGTGCCAGCAGTTTAGGGACAGGGGGCTCGAAAAACATTCAGTACTTC. The encoded protein is CASSLGTGGSKNIQYF.

For this clone: Other DNA sequences in this sample translate to the same CDR3. The chain combines TRBV5-1 with TRBJ2-5; 11 nucleotides align to TRBD1. The germline gives CDR1 SGHRS, CDR2 YFSETQ. The CDR3 covers 15 residues. Losses at the gene ends were 3 bases for V and 5 bases for J; bases not matched to a gene: 6. Here the CDR3 reads CASSSGQGAGETQYF. The CDR3 bases are TGCGCCAGCAGCTCCGGACAGGGGGCCGGGGAGACCCAGTACTTC. Looking up the rest from reference TRBV5-1 and TRBJ2-5 gives the full variable domain: KAGVTQTPRYLIKTRGQQVTLSCSPISGHRSVSWYQQTPGQGLQFLFEYFSETQRNKGNFPGRFSGRQFSNSRSEMNVSTLELGDSALYLCASSSGQGAGETQYFGPGTRLLVL.

The gene calls are TRBV30 and TRBJ1-5, with D hard to call. V gave up 0 bases and J gave up 6 bases, with 12 bases separating them. Germline CDR1 GTSNPN, CDR2 SVGIG (reference sequence). This CDR3 spans 14 amino acids. The chain's CDR3 is CAWSVSGWGQPQHF. CDR3 nucleotides: TGTGCCTGGAGTGTATCGGGGTGGGGTCAGCCCCAGCATTTT.

This chain uses TRBV18 with TRBJ2-3; TRBD2 matches 15 bases. CDR1 and CDR2 (germline): KGHSH, LQKENI. This CDR3 spans 17 amino acids. The ends lost 3 bases at V and 7 bases at J; junction bases unmatched: 8. This CDR3 is CASSPSWTSGRANTQYF. The DNA for the CDR3 is TGTGCCAGCTCACCCTCATGGACTAGCGGGAGGGCCAATACGCAGTATTTT.

J is TRBJ1-1 and V is TRBV30; a possible D gene is TRBD1 (5 bases). Germline V CDR1 and CDR2: GTSNPN, SVGIG (reference sequence). V was clipped by 4 bases and J by 4 bases, with 16 bases between them. The CDR3 totals 14 residues. The CDR3: CAWMRQGVGTEAFF. CDR3 nucleotide sequence: TGTGCCTGGATGAGGCAGGGAGTCGGCACTGAAGCTTTCTTT.

The chain recombines TRBV7-2 with TRBJ2-7; 9 bases are shared with TRBD1. Germline CDR1 reads SGHTA; CDR2 reads FQGNSA. This CDR3 has 15 amino acids. Trimming removed 3 bases from V and 4 bases from J; junction bases left unmatched: 7. The CDR3 sequence: CASSLWGQGLYEQYF. CDR3 coding DNA: TGTGCCAGCAGCTTGTGGGGACAGGGTCTATACGAGCAGTACTTC.

The table lists this clone with a count of one. This chain joins TRBV6-5 and TRBJ1-4; D is uncertain. Trimming cost V 6 bases and J 0 bases, with 8 bases left between them. The CDR3 covers 14 residues. The V gene's germline CDR1 is MNHEY and CDR2 SVGAGI. CDR3 sequence: CASRSTATNEKLFF. The CDR3 DNA reads TGTGCCAGCAGAAGTACAGCAACTAATGAAAAACTGTTTTTT.

The chain carries TRBV28 and TRBJ2-7; 9 bases fit TRBD2. Trimming took 7 bases from V and 0 from J; bases not matched to a gene: 7. The CDR3 length is 15 residues. The germline V gene has CDR1 MDHEN and CDR2 SYDVKM. The CDR3 loop is CASTPQAGGSYEQYF. Here the CDR3 DNA reads TGTGCCAGCACCCCTCAAGCGGGGGGCTCCTACGAGCAGTACTTC.

This chain joins TRBV27 and TRBJ2-3; possible D gene TRBD1, 6 bases. The germline gives CDR1 MNHEY, CDR2 SMNVEV (reference sequence). The CDR3 consists of 16 residues. With 8 bases removed from V and 1 base from J, the gap between germline ends came to 19 bases. CDR3 nucleotides: TGTGCCAGCGGCAGCTATAGAGGGGGTGGCACAGATACGCAGTATTTT. It encodes CASGSYRGGGTDTQYF.

The chain uses TRBV29-1 and TRBJ2-1; D gene uncertain. CDR3 length: 13 amino acids. The V gene's germline CDR1 is SQVTM and CDR2 ANQGSEA. V was pared by 5 bases and J by 5 bases, with 13 bases between. The CDR3 spells CSVTLVFDNEQFF. In DNA form, the CDR3 reads TGCAGCGTTACGCTCGTATTTGACAATGAGCAGTTCTTC.

For this clone: Other DNA sequences in this specimen translate into the identical CDR3. The rearrangement links TRBV5-1 to TRBJ2-3, with TRBD1 as a possible D gene (6 bases). CDR1 is SGHRS and CDR2 is YFSETQ in the germline V gene. CDR3 size: 15 residues. Trimming shortened V by 0 bases and J by 1 base, and 9 bases separated the two germline ends. CDR3 DNA: TGCGCCAGCAGCTTGGAACAGGGAGGCACAGATACGCAGTATTTT. This sequence encodes CASSLEQGGTDTQYF.

The CDR3 nucleotides are TGCGCCAGCAGCTGGGGAGGCGAGGGCGGCAATTCACCCCTCCACTTT. Translating gives CASSWGGEGGNSPLHF. V and J are TRBV5-1 and TRBJ1-6; no definite D call. Germline lookup yields CDR1 SGHRS and CDR2 YFSETQ. V lost 3 bases to trimming and J lost 7 bases, with 17 bases between them. This CDR3 is built from 16 residues.

V usage is TRBV18 and J usage is TRBJ2-2; 10 bases align to TRBD1. The CDR3 consists of 16 residues. V was clipped by 4 bases and J by 1 base; unmatched bases: 3. Per germline, CDR1 KGHSH and CDR2 LQKENI. The CDR3 reads CASSRDRGWNTGELFF. CDR3 coding DNA: TGTGCCAGCTCACGGGACAGGGGATGGAACACCGGGGAGCTGTTTTTT.

V is TRBV11-2 and J is TRBJ1-1; TRBD1 agrees at 9 bases. Germline loops: CDR1 SGHAT, CDR2 FQNNGV. The ends lost 4 bases at V and 4 bases at J; junction bases unmatched: 7. The CDR3 length is 15 residues. Here the CDR3 DNA reads TGTGCCAGCAGCTCACAGGGGGCGCGGGGCACTGAAGCTTTCTTT. Its protein product is CASSSQGARGTEAFF.

Remarks on this clone: Other nucleotide sequences from this sample produce the same CDR3. The chain carries TRBV11-2 and TRBJ2-7; 7 positions agree with TRBD1. The CDR3 covers 14 residues. V was clipped by 1 base and J by 3 bases; unmatched bases: 3. Per the germline V gene, CDR1 is SGHAT and CDR2 is FQNNGV. The CDR3 region is CASSLGTGLYEQYF. CDR3 DNA sequence: TGTGCCAGCAGCTTAGGGACAGGTCTCTACGAGCAGTACTTC.

This rearrangement joins TRBV28 to TRBJ2-7; D perhaps matches TRBD1 (5 bases). The length of the CDR3 is 15 residues. Trimming took 6 bases from V and 0 from J, leaving 15 bases between them. Germline assignment: CDR1 MDHEN and CDR2 SYDVKM. CDR3 region: CASRGHGKASYEQYF. The CDR3 nucleotides read TGTGCCAGCAGAGGACACGGAAAGGCCTCCTACGAGCAGTACTTC.

This clone appeared a single time. An end of the junction differs from the germline gene, which may be a read error. The chain joins TRBV20-1 to TRBJ2-5; D uncertain. Germline V gives CDR1 DFQATT, CDR2 SNEGSKA (reference sequence). The CDR3 extends over 10 amino acids. The CDR3 here is CSAHQGTQYF. The CDR3 bases are TGCAGTGCCCATCAAGGGACCCAGTACTTC.

The chain couples TRBV7-2 to TRBJ2-7; 10 bases agree with TRBD2. Losses at the gene ends were 5 bases for V and 5 bases for J; bases not matched to a gene: 9. The V gene's germline CDR1 is SGHTA and CDR2 FQGNSA. The CDR3 has 15 amino acids. DNA for the CDR3: TGTGCCAGCAGCGGATCGGGACTAGCGAACGACGAGCAGTACTTC. It translates to CASSGSGLANDEQYF.

This chain uses TRBV6-1 with TRBJ1-5; 9 nucleotides align to TRBD1. The CDR3 length is 14 residues. Trimming removed 6 bases from V and 4 bases from J; junction bases left unmatched: 4. Germline assignment: CDR1 MNHNS and CDR2 SASEGT. CDR3 in DNA: TGTGCCAGCAGGAGGACAGGGGAGAATCAGCCCCAGCATTTT. Translating gives CASRRTGENQPQHF.

The chain combines TRBV10-3 with TRBJ2-1; D is possibly TRBD1 (5 bases). The CDR3 contains 13 residues. Between the trimmed V and J ends, which lost 5 bases and 5 bases, there was a span of 10 bases. Germline V gene sequence: CDR1 ENHRY, CDR2 SYGVKD. DNA of the CDR3: TGTGCCATCAGTCTGACAGCCGACAATGAGCAGTTCTTC. The encoded protein is CAISLTADNEQFF.

This chain joins TRBV5-5 and TRBJ2-7, with D perhaps given as TRBD1 or TRBD2 (6 bases each). V was pared by 4 bases and J by 0 bases, with 17 bases between. The V gene's germline CDR1 is SGHKS and CDR2 YYEKEE (reference sequence). This CDR3 is 16 amino acids long. The CDR3 DNA follows: TGTGCCAGCAGCCCGGGGGCAGGGAGTAACTCCTACGAGCAGTACTTC. Encoded protein: CASSPGAGSNSYEQYF.

This rearrangement joins TRBV28 to TRBJ2-2; 7 bases line up with TRBD2. The CDR3 covers 17 residues. The trim removed 3 bases at V and 1 base at J, leaving 8 bases unmatched. Germline CDR1 and CDR2: MDHEN and SYDVKM. The CDR3 DNA is TGTGCCAGCAGTTTTTTACGAACGGGGGGGAACACCGGGGAGCTGTTTTTT. As protein: CASSFLRTGGNTGELFF.

The count of this clone is one. The V gene is TRBV28, the J gene TRBJ2-6; 7 bases line up with TRBD1. The CDR3 runs to 17 residues. From germline, CDR1 is MDHEN and CDR2 SYDVKM. The J segment lost 2 bases and the V segment lost 8 bases, leaving 12 bases of the junction unmatched. This chain's CDR3 is CASFPAQGFAGANVLTF. Here the CDR3 DNA reads TGTGCCAGCTTTCCCGCACAGGGGTTCGCTGGGGCCAACGTCCTGACTTTC.